Each of the 27 T cell receptor beta chains below was sequenced from the same sample in a study of OX40 agonist ivuxolimab in advanced cancers. To prepare the library, the immunoSEQ multiplex PCR assay was applied. This immuneACCESS table, as held by TCRdb, lists in-frame sequences with V and J called but not all clones. Of the missing ones, under half trace to an unresolved V gene in checked studies; the others have no known cause. This sample holds tens of thousands of clones; around 80% were observed only once. 1.5% to 2% of the sample rests with the top ten. The sample consisted of CD4+ or CD8+ T cells sorted from blood, taken in a trial of the OX40 agonist ivuxolimab. The receptors shown here come from an adult with an advanced solid tumor such as melanoma, head and neck, liver or kidney cancer.

The rearrangement joins TRBV11-3 to TRBJ2-7, with 7 bases lining up with TRBD1. This CDR3 region has 14 residues. The junction had 7 bases not matched to a gene; V was cut back by 5 bases and J by 3 bases. Germline V CDR1 and CDR2: SGHNT, YENEEA. In DNA, the CDR3 is TGTGCCAGCAGCAATTCCGACAGGGTCTACGAGCAGTACTTC. It encodes CASSNSDRVYEQYF.

This clone was observed a handful of times. The chain uses TRBV11-2 and TRBJ1-1, with D unresolved. Looked up from germline, CDR1 is SGHAT and CDR2 is FQNNGV. The V end was cut by 4 bases, the J end by 5 bases, with 8 bases between. The CDR3 extends over 12 amino acids. CDR3 nucleotide sequence: TGTGCCAGCAGCTCCATATGGACTGAAGCTTTCTTT. Its translation is CASSSIWTEAFF. Filled out from reference TRBV11-2 and TRBJ1-1, the complete variable domain reads EAGVAQSPRYKIIEKRQSVAFWCNPISGHATLYWYQQILGQGPKLLIQFQNNGVVDDSQLPKDRFSAERLKGVDSTLKIQPAKLEDSAVYLCASSSIWTEAFFGQGTRLTVV.

The CDR3 spells CASSPSRQGYTEAFF. The DNA of the CDR3 is TGTGCCAGCAGCCCCAGCCGACAGGGGTACACTGAAGCTTTCTTT. This rearrangement joins TRBV5-4 to TRBJ1-1; 8 bases are shared with TRBD1. The germline gives CDR1 SGHNT, CDR2 YYREEE (reference sequence). The V segment lost 4 bases and the J segment 3 bases; nucleotides outside the gene matches: 8. The CDR3 is 15 amino acids.

This chain connects TRBV9 to TRBJ2-5; TRBD2 matches 11 bases. Germline V gene sequence: CDR1 SGDLS, CDR2 YYNGEE. V shed 6 bases and J 2 bases; nucleotides not matched to a gene: 6. The CDR3 extends over 15 amino acids. CDR3 DNA sequence: TGTGCCAGCACCACTAGCGGGAGTCGGCAAGAGACCCAGTACTTC. Amino acid sequence: CASTTSGSRQETQYF.

The chain carries TRBV28 and TRBJ1-2; 7 bases are shared with TRBD1. The germline V gene encodes CDR1 MDHEN and CDR2 SYDVKM. The CDR3 totals 15 residues. The junction had 13 bases not matched to a gene; V was cut back by 4 bases and J by 8 bases. Here the CDR3 reads CASSSPGTVLSGYTF. DNA for the CDR3: TGTGCCAGCAGTTCACCCGGGACAGTTCTTTCCGGCTACACCTTC.

This clone is judged medium-sized. The chain couples TRBV7-9 to TRBJ2-7; TRBD1 matches 10 bases. Germline CDR1 is SEHNR and CDR2 is FQNEAQ (reference sequence). The CDR3 runs 14 residues. J lost 5 bases, V lost 6 bases, and 7 bases had no gene match. The CDR3 DNA follows: TGTGCCAGCAGTAGGACAGGGGGAAGAGACGAGCAGTACTTC. The encoded protein is CASSRTGGRDEQYF. The complete variable domain, with remaining parts taken from reference TRBV7-9 and TRBJ2-7, reads DTGVSQNPRHKITKRGQNVTFRCDPISEHNRLYWYRQTLGQGPEFLTYFQNEAQLEKSRLLSDRFSAERPKGSFSTLEIQRTEQGDSAMYLCASSRTGGRDEQYFGPGTRLTVT.

The V and J genes are TRBV29-1 and TRBJ2-2; D is undetermined. V lost 1 base, J lost 2 bases, and 2 bases lay in between. There are 12 residues in the CDR3. Germline V gene data show CDR1 as SQVTM and CDR2 as ANQGSEA. CDR3 loop: CSVEVNTGELFF. Written as DNA, the CDR3 is TGCAGCGTTGAAGTAAACACCGGGGAGCTGTTTTTT.

The V gene is TRBV7-8, the J gene TRBJ1-2; D remains unclear. Per the germline V gene, CDR1 is SGHVS and CDR2 is FQNEAQ. This CDR3 is built from 16 residues. Trimming removed 5 bases from V and 0 bases from J, with 16 bases in between. The CDR3 bases are TGTGCCAGCAGCCCGACAAGGTCCCCCTCTAACTATGGCTACACCTTC. This codes for CASSPTRSPSNYGYTF. Looking up the rest from reference TRBV7-8 and TRBJ1-2 gives the full variable domain: GAGVSQSPRYKVAKRGQDVALRCDPISGHVSLFWYQQALGQGPEFLTYFQNEAQLDKSGLPSDRFFAERPEGSVSTLKIQRTQQEDSAVYLCASSPTRSPSNYGYTFGSGTRLTVV.

The chain has TRBV5-1 and TRBJ2-3, with D possibly being TRBD2 (6 bases). This CDR3 contains 15 residues. With 2 bases removed from V and 0 bases from J, the gap between germline ends came to 10 bases. CDR1 and CDR2 from the germline V gene are SGHRS and YFSETQ. CDR3 sequence reads: CASSLGRDSTDTQYF. CDR3 bases: TGCGCCAGCAGCTTAGGGCGGGATAGCACAGATACGCAGTATTTT.

This chain links TRBV10-3 with TRBJ2-3; 13 positions match TRBD2. J was trimmed by 5 bases and V by 6 bases; bases with no gene match: 11. This CDR3 is built from 17 residues. CDR1 and CDR2 (germline): ENHRY, SYGVKD. The CDR3 bases are TGTGCCATCAGGCAGAGCCCGGGACTAGCGGGACAAGATACGCAGTATTTT. This sequence encodes CAIRQSPGLAGQDTQYF.

The genes are TRBV11-2 and TRBJ1-5; D is undetermined. The germline V gene encodes CDR1 SGHAT and CDR2 FQNNGV. The CDR3 has 13 residues. V was trimmed by 1 base and J by 5 bases, leaving 6 bases between them. CDR3: CASSLVTHQPQHF. The CDR3 bases are TGTGCCAGCAGCTTAGTCACCCATCAGCCCCAGCATTTT. The variable domain in full, with the rest retrieved from reference TRBV11-2 and TRBJ1-5, is EAGVAQSPRYKIIEKRQSVAFWCNPISGHATLYWYQQILGQGPKLLIQFQNNGVVDDSQLPKDRFSAERLKGVDSTLKIQPAKLEDSAVYLCASSLVTHQPQHFGDGTRLSIL.

This chain connects TRBV30 to TRBJ1-5, with 9 bases fitting TRBD1. The length of the CDR3 is 15 residues. Looked up from germline, CDR1 is GTSNPN and CDR2 is SVGIG (reference sequence). J gave up 7 bases and V 3 bases, and 10 bases lay outside the gene matches. CDR3 sequence: CAWSLTGGFGQPQHF. The CDR3 DNA reads as TGTGCCTGGAGCCTCACAGGGGGCTTCGGGCAGCCCCAGCATTTT. Together with reference TRBV30 and TRBJ1-5, the CDR3 gives the full variable domain: SQTIHQWPATLVQPVGSPLSLECTVEGTSNPNLYWYRQAAGRGLQLLFYSVGIGQISSEVPQNLSASRPQDRQFILSSKKLLLSDSGFYLCAWSLTGGFGQPQHFGDGTRLSIL.

J is TRBJ2-4 and V is TRBV9, with D maybe TRBD2 (7 bases). V dropped 6 bases and J dropped 5 bases, with 15 bases sitting between them. Germline loops: CDR1 SGDLS, CDR2 YYNGEE. CDR3 length: 14 amino acids. CDR3 in amino acids: CASTRRGAENIQYF. CDR3 sequence (DNA): TGTGCCAGCACCAGACGGGGGGCTGAAAACATTCAGTACTTC.

The rearrangement joins TRBV5-1 to TRBJ2-1, with D perhaps TRBD2 (5 bases). Germline assignment: CDR1 SGHRS and CDR2 YFSETQ. The CDR3 spans 12 residues. Trimming removed 7 bases at V and 0 bases at J, with 5 bases between. The CDR3 region is CASGSSYNEQFF. The CDR3 DNA is TGCGCCAGCGGGAGCTCCTACAATGAGCAGTTCTTC.

The chain carries TRBV7-2 and TRBJ2-1; TRBD2 aligns across 8 bases. Looked up from germline, CDR1 is SGHTA and CDR2 is FQGNSA. After removal of 5 bases from V and 6 bases from J, the junction contained 6 bases not matched to a gene. CDR3 length equals 14 residues. The CDR3 is CASSPGLETNEQFF. The CDR3 region has the DNA TGTGCCAGCAGCCCGGGACTAGAGACCAATGAGCAGTTCTTC.

The gene calls are TRBV27 and TRBJ1-1; 10 nucleotides align to TRBD1. The germline gives CDR1 MNHEY, CDR2 SMNVEV (reference sequence). The CDR3 runs 15 residues. Germline trimming cut 5 bases from V and 5 bases from J; bases unmatched to any gene: 8. DNA for the CDR3: TGTGCCAGCAGTCCTCTTGGACAGGGGGGGACTGAAGCTTTCTTT. Amino acids: CASSPLGQGGTEAFF.

The V and J genes are TRBV30 and TRBJ2-7; the match to TRBD1 covers 7 bases. CDR1 GTSNPN and CDR2 SVGIG come from the germline V gene (reference sequence). The CDR3 length is 11 residues. V shed 4 bases, J shed 7 bases, and the junction held 4 bases outside the gene matches. CDR3 residues: CAWIDRVEQYF. CDR3 nucleotide sequence: TGTGCCTGGATAGACAGGGTGGAGCAGTACTTC.

This clone came up a few times. The chain recombines TRBV12-5 with TRBJ2-1, with D perhaps TRBD1 or TRBD2 (5 bases each). From germline, CDR1 is LGHNT and CDR2 FRNRAP. Trimming left V 8 bases short and J 9 bases short, with 14 bases between. The length of the CDR3 is 12 residues. The DNA of the CDR3 is TGTGCTAGTTCCGGGGCCGGCGGTGAGCAGTTCTTC. It is translated as CASSGAGGEQFF.

The chain has TRBV6-5 and TRBJ1-2, with unresolved D. The CDR3 extends over 14 amino acids. Germline CDR1 MNHEY, CDR2 SVGAGI. Deletions cut 7 bases from V and 3 bases from J, with 15 bases between. CDR3 DNA sequence: TGTGCCAGCACCCCCGCGGAAAGGGACTATGGCTACACCTTC. Its protein product is CASTPAERDYGYTF.

The chain recombines TRBV11-3 with TRBJ2-7; TRBD2 matches at 8 bases. Germline CDR1 and CDR2: SGHNT and YENEEA. V shed 5 bases, J shed 5 bases, and the junction held 5 bases outside the gene matches. This CDR3 has 13 amino acids. CDR3 sequence: CASSKAGGDEQYF. The CDR3 DNA reads as TGTGCCAGCAGCAAGGCGGGAGGCGACGAGCAGTACTTC.

V gene TRBV19 combines with J gene TRBJ2-3; the match to TRBD2 covers 10 bases. This CDR3 is built from 19 residues. Germline V gives CDR1 LNHDA, CDR2 SQIVND (reference sequence). The V segment lost 10 bases and the J segment 2 bases; nucleotides outside the gene matches: 21. CDR3 sequence reads: CATEGNRLAGKANTDTQYF. CDR3 nucleotides: TGTGCCACCGAAGGTAACCGACTAGCGGGCAAGGCTAACACAGATACGCAGTATTTT.

The gene calls are TRBV6-5 and TRBJ2-1; possible D gene TRBD2, 5 bases. The CDR3 contains 16 residues. V dropped 0 bases and J dropped 6 bases, with 15 bases sitting between them. Looked up from germline, CDR1 is MNHEY and CDR2 is SVGAGI. This CDR3 reads CASSYSGSSAVNEQFF. The CDR3 DNA reads as TGTGCCAGCAGTTACTCAGGAAGTAGCGCCGTCAATGAGCAGTTCTTC.

The chain recombines TRBV5-1 with TRBJ2-3; D may be TRBD2 (5 bases). The CDR3 covers 14 residues. Trimming stripped 4 bases from V and 4 bases from J, with 13 bases between. The germline CDR1 and CDR2 sequences are SGHRS and YFSETQ. CDR3 protein: CASSPASGADTQYF. CDR3 coding DNA: TGCGCCAGCAGCCCCGCCAGCGGTGCAGATACGCAGTATTTT.

The V and J genes are TRBV7-9 and TRBJ2-7; the D gene is possibly TRBD2 (5 bases). This CDR3 has 12 residues. V lost 6 bases, J lost 3 bases, and 9 bases lay in between. Germline V gene sequence: CDR1 SEHNR, CDR2 FQNEAQ (reference sequence). In nucleotides, the CDR3 is TGTGCCAGCAGTTCCGGGGTCTACGAGCAGTACTTC. It specifies CASSSGVYEQYF. The variable domain in full, with the rest retrieved from reference TRBV7-9 and TRBJ2-7, is DTGVSQNPRHKITKRGQNVTFRCDPISEHNRLYWYRQTLGQGPEFLTYFQNEAQLEKSRLLSDRFSAERPKGSFSTLEIQRTEQGDSAMYLCASSSGVYEQYFGPGTRLTVT.

The V and J genes are TRBV2 and TRBJ2-3; tentative D call: TRBD2 (5 bases). The germline V and J ends were trimmed by 1 base and 4 bases, with 9 bases remaining between them. This CDR3 is 14 amino acids long. CDR1 and CDR2 from the germline V gene are SNHLY and FYNNEI. The CDR3 loop reads CASSEVGRADTQYF. DNA for the CDR3: TGTGCCAGCAGTGAAGTCGGGCGGGCAGATACGCAGTATTTT.

The rearrangement uses TRBV5-1 and TRBJ2-2, with 7 bases identical to TRBD2. This CDR3 region has 13 residues. V shed 10 bases, J shed 6 bases, and the junction held 9 bases outside the gene matches. The V gene's germline CDR1 is SGHRS and CDR2 YFSETQ. The CDR3 DNA reads as TGCGCCGGCCGGGATCGGGAGGCCGGGGAGCTGTTTTTT. It codes for CAGRDREAGELFF.

The V gene is TRBV7-9, the J gene TRBJ1-1, with D maybe TRBD1 (5 bases). V lost 5 bases and J 5 bases, leaving 12 bases between the germline ends. The CDR3 consists of 13 residues. Germline lookup yields CDR1 SEHNR and CDR2 FQNEAQ (reference sequence). CDR3 DNA sequence: TGTGCCAGCAGCCCATACGGGGGAACTGAAGCTTTCTTT. Translation gives CASSPYGGTEAFF.